One sample yielded the 21 T cell receptor beta chains listed below, sequenced in a study of radiation and T cells in renal cell carcinoma. The method was immunoSEQ multiplex PCR; TCRdb's version includes in-frame clones alone and lacks a portion of them. The sample holds tens of thousands of clones; approximately 80% are singletons and the top ten take about 30%. The time point denotes: blood 2 weeks post-SBRT. Indicated treatment: 15 Gy SBRT to primary tumor, nephrectomy 4 weeks later. Sequenced here: blood, sampled from a patient whose treatment included radiotherapy and nephrectomy. The receptors here all came from a woman aged 70 to 79 with renal cell carcinoma.

This clone has a handful of counts. V and J are TRBV28 and TRBJ2-5; no firm D call. The germline CDR1 and CDR2 sequences are MDHEN and SYDVKM. CDR3 length equals 11 residues. Deletions cut 10 bases from V and 5 bases from J, with 11 bases between. DNA of the CDR3: TGTGCCACCCACTTTGAGGAGACCCAGTACTTC. Its translation is CATHFEETQYF.

CDR3 sequence (DNA): TGTGCCACCAGCTCTGGACAGGGTGCCGGCGGCTACACCTTC. Translated: CATSSGQGAGGYTF. The J gene is TRBJ1-2, the V gene TRBV15; 8 bases map to TRBD1. V lost 5 bases to trimming and J lost 8 bases; unmatched junction nucleotides: 10. The CDR3 is made up of 14 amino acids. Germline CDR1 and CDR2: LNHNV and YYDKDF (reference sequence).

This chain connects TRBV9 to TRBJ2-1; 9 nucleotides match TRBD2. The CDR3 extends over 15 amino acids. Germline V CDR1 and CDR2: SGDLS, YYNGEE. Germline trimming cut 2 bases from V and 0 bases from J; bases unmatched to any gene: 0. The chain's CDR3 is CASSVSGSSYNEQFF. CDR3 coding DNA: TGTGCCAGCAGCGTTAGCGGGAGCTCCTACAATGAGCAGTTCTTC. Based on the CDR3 plus reference TRBV9 and TRBJ2-1, the full variable domain is DSGVTQTPKHLITATGQRVTLRCSPRSGDLSVYWYQQSLDQGLQFLIQYYNGEERAKGNILERFSAQQFPDLHSELNLSSLELGDSALYFCASSVSGSSYNEQFFGPGTRLTVL.

V usage is TRBV6-1 and J usage is TRBJ1-2; D uncertain. CDR1 and CDR2 from the germline V gene are MNHNS and SASEGT. The V end lost 1 base, the J end lost 4 bases, and 13 bases lay between the germline ends. The CDR3 has 15 amino acids. The CDR3 sequence is CASSEGYRTFYGYTF. CDR3 nucleotides: TGTGCCAGCAGTGAAGGGTACAGAACCTTCTATGGCTACACCTTC.

J is TRBJ1-5 and V is TRBV19; the D gene is possibly TRBD1 (6 bases). Trimming took 6 bases from V and 3 from J, leaving 15 bases between them. The CDR3 runs to 15 residues. The V gene's germline CDR1 is LNHDA and CDR2 SQIVND (reference sequence). CDR3 DNA sequence: TGTGCCAGTAGAATCCAGGGGCCCCCCAATCAGCCCCAGCATTTT. This translates into CASRIQGPPNQPQHF.

This clone was seen repeatedly, ten times or more. V gene TRBV5-6 combines with J gene TRBJ1-2; weak D call: TRBD1 (5 bases). Germline values: CDR1 SGHDT, CDR2 YYEEEE. This CDR3 comprises 15 residues. V shed 5 bases and J shed 4 bases, with 18 bases lying between them. For the CDR3, the DNA is TGTGCCAGCAGGAAACTCGGGGGGAAAGCCTATGGCTACACCTTC. It encodes CASRKLGGKAYGYTF.

V usage is TRBV11-2 and J usage is TRBJ2-2; 9 nucleotides match TRBD1. Germline loops: CDR1 SGHAT, CDR2 FQNNGV. V was clipped by 1 base and J by 3 bases; unmatched bases: 3. The CDR3 extends over 16 amino acids. The CDR3 DNA follows: TGTGCCAGCAGCTTAGGAGGGACAGGGTACACCGGGGAGCTGTTTTTT. It is translated as CASSLGGTGYTGELFF.

The V call is TRBV29-1, the J call TRBJ1-1; D is unclear. The germline V and J ends were trimmed by 4 bases and 5 bases, with 11 bases remaining between them. Germline CDR1 and CDR2: SQVTM and ANQGSEA. This CDR3 comprises 12 residues. This chain's CDR3 is CSVGRIVTEAFF. The CDR3 DNA is TGCAGCGTTGGGAGGATCGTTACTGAAGCTTTCTTT.

This rearrangement joins TRBV19 to TRBJ2-2; 7 nucleotides align to TRBD2. The V and J ends lost 4 bases and 3 bases, in that order; junction bases with no gene match: 5. Germline V gene sequence: CDR1 LNHDA, CDR2 SQIVND (reference sequence). The CDR3 has 15 amino acids. CDR3 amino acids: CASSTTGGHTGELFF. CDR3 nucleotides: TGTGCCAGTAGTACGACGGGGGGTCACACCGGGGAGCTGTTTTTT. The full variable domain, its missing parts supplied by reference TRBV19 and TRBJ2-2, is DGGITQSPKYLFRKEGQNVTLSCEQNLNHDAMYWYRQDPGQGLRLIYYSQIVNDFQKGDIAEGYSVSREKKESFPLTVTSAQKNPTAFYLCASSTTGGHTGELFFGEGSRLTVL.

The V and J genes are TRBV5-1 and TRBJ2-1, with D possibly being TRBD1 (8 bases). In germline, CDR1 is SGHRS, CDR2 YFSETQ. The CDR3 length is 15 residues. Trimming removed 0 bases from V and 7 bases from J, with 14 bases in between. Here the CDR3 reads CASSLDGQGGNEQFF. CDR3 sequence (DNA): TGCGCCAGCAGCTTGGACGGACAGGGAGGGAATGAGCAGTTCTTC.

CDR3: CASSQEGDRGLPYEQYF. For the CDR3, the DNA is TGTGCCAGCAGCCAAGAAGGGGACAGGGGCCTCCCTTACGAGCAGTACTTC. The rearrangement uses TRBV4-2 and TRBJ2-7, with 10 bases identical to TRBD1. This CDR3 spans 17 amino acids. The germline CDR1 and CDR2 sequences are LGHNA and YNFKEQ. With V trimmed by 0 bases and J by 4 bases, 9 bases remained unmatched.

This chain links TRBV15 with TRBJ1-5, with TRBD1 identical over 8 bases. Germline V gives CDR1 LNHNV, CDR2 YYDKDF (reference sequence). The CDR3 spans 14 residues. Trimming cost V 3 bases and J 6 bases; bases outside gene matches: 4. The CDR3 sequence: CATSSTGGIQPQHF. In DNA, the CDR3 is TGTGCCACCAGCAGTACAGGGGGGATTCAGCCCCAGCATTTT.

The CDR3 nucleotides are TGTGCCAGCAGCGCGAACACCGATCAGCCCCAGCATTTT. It translates to CASSANTDQPQHF. The chain has TRBV11-2 and TRBJ1-5; D is uncertain. The CDR3 extends over 13 amino acids. The germline V gene has CDR1 SGHAT and CDR2 FQNNGV. The V end lost 5 bases, the J end lost 5 bases, and 10 bases lay between the germline ends.

The chain combines TRBV5-1 with TRBJ2-7; 12 bases align to TRBD2. Germline CDR1 is SGHRS and CDR2 is YFSETQ. This CDR3 comprises 15 residues. Unmatched junction bases numbered 6, after V lost 4 bases and J lost 4 bases. In DNA form, the CDR3 reads TGCGCCAGCAGCCGACTAGCGGGGGAGGGGTACGAGCAGTACTTC. Its protein is CASSRLAGEGYEQYF. The whole variable domain, filled in from reference TRBV5-1 and TRBJ2-7, reads KAGVTQTPRYLIKTRGQQVTLSCSPISGHRSVSWYQQTPGQGLQFLFEYFSETQRNKGNFPGRFSGRQFSNSRSEMNVSTLELGDSALYLCASSRLAGEGYEQYFGPGTRLTVT.

This clone has just one count. This chain joins TRBV5-5 and TRBJ2-7, with D perhaps TRBD1 (6 bases). CDR1 and CDR2 from the germline V gene are SGHKS and YYEKEE (reference sequence). Trimming removed 3 bases from V and 5 bases from J, with 12 bases in between. The CDR3 is made up of 13 amino acids. This chain's CDR3 is CASSYRDPNEQYF. CDR3 coding DNA: TGTGCCAGCAGCTACAGGGATCCAAACGAGCAGTACTTC.

The V and J genes are TRBV7-2 and TRBJ2-3; TRBD1 aligns across 9 bases. CDR3 size: 15 residues. With 5 bases clipped from V and 2 bases from J, the junction kept 5 bases outside the gene matches. Germline-derived CDR1 and CDR2 are SGHTA and FQGNSA. The CDR3 coding sequence is TGTGCCAGCAGCCTTGACAGGGGGGCCACAGATACGCAGTATTTT. Its protein product is CASSLDRGATDTQYF.

The chain recombines TRBV29-1 with TRBJ1-4, with 9 bases that match TRBD1. Germline V gene data show CDR1 as SQVTM and CDR2 as ANQGSEA. The CDR3 totals 13 residues. Unmatched junction bases numbered 7, after V lost 6 bases and J lost 8 bases. CDR3 region: CSVVTGGREKLFF. CDR3 DNA: TGCAGCGTAGTGACAGGGGGTCGAGAAAAACTGTTTTTT. Based on the CDR3 plus reference TRBV29-1 and TRBJ1-4, the full variable domain is SAVISQKPSRDICQRGTSLTIQCQVDSQVTMMFWYRQQPGQSLTLIATANQGSEATYESGFVIDKFPISRPNLTFSTLTVSNMSPEDSSIYLCSVVTGGREKLFFGSGTQLSVL.

J is TRBJ1-1 and V is TRBV9; TRBD1 aligns across 8 bases. Germline loops: CDR1 SGDLS, CDR2 YYNGEE. J was trimmed by 1 base and V by 4 bases; bases with no gene match: 3. This CDR3 is 14 amino acids long. The CDR3 DNA sequence: TGTGCCAGCAGCCTACAGGGGGGGAACACTGAAGCTTTCTTT. This codes for CASSLQGGNTEAFF. The variable domain in full, completed from reference TRBV9 and TRBJ1-1, reads DSGVTQTPKHLITATGQRVTLRCSPRSGDLSVYWYQQSLDQGLQFLIQYYNGEERAKGNILERFSAQQFPDLHSELNLSSLELGDSALYFCASSLQGGNTEAFFGQGTRLTVV.

The gene calls are TRBV27 and TRBJ2-5; D may be TRBD1 (6 bases). This CDR3 is built from 13 residues. V was trimmed by 6 bases and J by 9 bases, leaving 17 bases between them. The V gene's germline CDR1 is MNHEY and CDR2 SMNVEV (reference sequence). The CDR3 spells CASSRRQAEAQYF. CDR3 nucleotide sequence: TGTGCCAGCAGCCGCCGACAGGCTGAGGCCCAGTACTTC.

This clone was recorded a few times. J is TRBJ1-1 and V is TRBV7-9; TRBD1 aligns across 10 bases. The V gene's germline CDR1 is SEHNR and CDR2 FQNEAQ (reference sequence). The CDR3 runs 15 residues. J lost 6 bases, V lost 0 bases, and 4 bases had no gene match. As DNA, the CDR3 is TGTGCCAGCAGCTTAGCATTAGACAGGGGGCCTGAAGCTTTCTTT. It yields the protein CASSLALDRGPEAFF.

The rearrangement joins TRBV5-3 to TRBJ1-5; D is uncertain. TRBV5-3 is noted as an ORF with a role that remains uncertain. The CDR3 length is 13 residues. Between the trimmed V and J ends, which lost 4 bases and 5 bases, there was a span of 10 bases. Written as DNA, the CDR3 is TGTGCCAGAAGCATTGCCGGTGATCAGCCCCAGCATTTT. Protein: CARSIAGDQPQHF.